Shown below are 8 T cell receptor beta chains from a single sample sequenced in a study of OX40 agonist ivuxolimab in advanced cancers. The table came from immunoSEQ multiplex PCR; TCRdb's copy has only in-frame clones and leaves some out. Of 150,000 to 180,000 clones in the sample, 90% to 95% were seen once. This material consisted of CD4+ or CD8+ T cells sorted from blood, taken in a trial of the OX40 agonist ivuxolimab. The receptors come from an adult with an advanced solid tumor such as melanoma, head and neck, liver or kidney cancer.

This rearrangement joins TRBV6-5 to TRBJ2-1, with 8 positions matching TRBD1. Trimming at V came to 6 bases and at J to 9 bases, leaving 7 bases not matched to a gene. CDR3 length: 13 residues. Per germline, CDR1 MNHEY and CDR2 SVGAGI. The CDR3 is CASRPTGAVEQFF. For the CDR3, the DNA is TGTGCCAGCAGACCGACAGGGGCGGTTGAGCAGTTCTTC.

This chain links TRBV7-6 with TRBJ2-3; TRBD2 matches 12 bases. V was pared by 5 bases and J by 2 bases, with 5 bases of the junction left unmatched. Germline V lookup: CDR1 SGHVS, CDR2 FNYEAQ. This CDR3 has 16 amino acids. CDR3 nucleotide sequence: TGTGCCAGCAGCCTACGACTAGCGGGAGCCACAGATACGCAGTATTTT. This codes for CASSLRLAGATDTQYF.

The V and J genes are TRBV7-9 and TRBJ2-7; D is undetermined. Germline loops: CDR1 SEHNR, CDR2 FQNEAQ (reference sequence). Between the trimmed V and J ends, which lost 5 bases and 8 bases, there was a span of 10 bases. The length of the CDR3 is 11 residues. The CDR3 region has the DNA TGTGCCAGCAGCCAGGCCTTTAAGCAGTACTTC. This sequence encodes CASSQAFKQYF.

The CDR3 bases are TGTGCCAGCAGCCAAGGCACCGGGGAGCTGTTTTTT. Amino acids: CASSQGTGELFF. The J gene is TRBJ2-2, the V gene TRBV7-3; D call uncertain. Deletions cut 5 bases from V and 4 bases from J, with 5 bases between. Germline assignment: CDR1 SGHTA and CDR2 FQGTGA. The CDR3 totals 12 residues.

This CDR3 reads CASSSYLGQGASGAFF. The CDR3 DNA reads TGTGCCAGCAGCTCCTACCTCGGACAGGGGGCATCGGGAGCTTTCTTT. The chain carries TRBV7-2 and TRBJ1-1, with 11 bases fitting TRBD1. V lost 4 bases, J lost 10 bases, and 14 bases stayed unmatched. Germline CDR1 SGHTA, CDR2 FQGNSA. The CDR3 extends over 16 amino acids.

The rearrangement links TRBV7-9 to TRBJ2-3; 7 nucleotides align to TRBD2. This CDR3 spans 16 amino acids. Trimming at V came to 5 bases and at J to 5 bases, leaving 13 bases not matched to a gene. Per germline, CDR1 SEHNR and CDR2 FQNEAQ (reference sequence). The CDR3 DNA sequence: TGTGCCAGCAGCCCCCCTTGGGGAGGGATACAAGATACGCAGTATTTT. It encodes CASSPPWGGIQDTQYF.

This chain uses TRBV6-6 with TRBJ1-1; 11 bases are a match to TRBD1. The CDR3 runs to 13 residues. The V and J ends lost 5 bases and 5 bases, in that order; junction bases with no gene match: 1. In germline, CDR1 is MNHNY, CDR2 SVGAGI (reference sequence). This CDR3 is CASSGQGATEAFF. The CDR3 DNA reads as TGTGCCAGCAGTGGACAGGGGGCTACTGAAGCTTTCTTT.

The J gene is TRBJ2-1, the V gene TRBV5-1, with unresolved D. Trimming shortened V by 3 bases and J by 6 bases, and 4 bases separated the two germline ends. CDR3 length equals 11 residues. Germline CDR1 and CDR2: SGHRS and YFSETQ. CDR3 sequence (DNA): TGCGCCAGCAGCTCGTTCAATGAGCAGTTCTTC. Translation: CASSSFNEQFF.